These 8 T cell receptor beta chains were all obtained from the same sample, sequenced in a study of shared clonotypes between healthy human individuals. Sequencing was performed with immunoSEQ multiplex PCR; in TCRdb, only in-frame clones are kept and a portion is missing. The sample holds some 1.5 million clones, about 98% seen once. Input material: naive CD4+ T cells sorted from blood. Subset: CD45RA+ positively selected. Receptors were obtained from a man aged 25-40 years in good health.

V usage is TRBV6-5 and J usage is TRBJ2-7, with D possibly TRBD2 on 6 matching bases. V was trimmed by 1 base and J by 9 bases, leaving 13 bases between them. Germline loops: CDR1 MNHEY, CDR2 SVGAGI. CDR3 length: 13 amino acids. The CDR3 loop reads CASSYLGGERQYF. The CDR3 DNA reads as TGTGCCAGCAGTTACTTGGGGGGAGAAAGGCAGTACTTC.

The chain carries TRBV28 and TRBJ2-7; perhaps D is TRBD1 or TRBD2 (5 bases each). CDR1 is MDHEN and CDR2 is SYDVKM in the germline V gene. V lost 8 bases, J lost 3 bases, and 20 bases lay in between. The CDR3 is made up of 15 amino acids. The CDR3 is CASRTPGTVFYEQYF. In nucleotides, the CDR3 is TGTGCCAGCCGAACTCCCGGGACGGTCTTCTACGAGCAGTACTTC.

The chain links TRBV9 to TRBJ2-5; 10 bases are a match to TRBD2. V dropped 0 bases and J dropped 2; count of bases not matched to a gene: 7. CDR1 and CDR2 from the germline V gene are SGDLS and YYNGEE. The CDR3 is 17 residues long. CDR3 amino acids: CASSVGGRTSGQETQYF. CDR3 DNA: TGTGCCAGCAGCGTAGGCGGCCGGACTAGCGGTCAAGAGACCCAGTACTTC.

The chain combines TRBV4-2 with TRBJ2-7; tentatively, D is TRBD2 (5 bases). The CDR3 spans 16 residues. Germline values: CDR1 LGHNA, CDR2 YNFKEQ. V lost 3 bases and J 2 bases, leaving 17 bases between the germline ends. The CDR3 DNA reads as TGTGCCAGCAGCCAGGCAACGGGGTTGACCCCCTACGAGCAGTACTTC. This gives the protein CASSQATGLTPYEQYF.

This clone was recorded only once. Other nucleotide sequences in the sample specify the same CDR3. The chain combines TRBV18 with TRBJ2-5, with 9 bases lining up with TRBD1. There are 15 residues in the CDR3. Germline CDR1 is KGHSH and CDR2 is LQKENI. Trimming cost V 2 bases and J 3 bases; bases outside gene matches: 4. The CDR3 sequence is CASSPIRTGEETQYF. The CDR3, as DNA: TGTGCCAGCTCACCAATCAGGACAGGGGAAGAGACCCAGTACTTC.

The rearrangement uses TRBV7-7 and TRBJ2-3; the match to TRBD2 covers 14 bases. Trimming removed 5 bases from V and 5 bases from J; junction bases left unmatched: 3. The CDR3 loop spans 15 amino acids. The germline CDR1 and CDR2 sequences are SSHAT and FNYEAQ (reference sequence). In nucleotides, the CDR3 is TGTGCCAGCAGCGGGGGACTAGCGGGAGTAGATACGCAGTATTTT. It is translated as CASSGGLAGVDTQYF.

The V gene is TRBV4-1, the J gene TRBJ2-7; D possibly corresponds to TRBD1 (6 bases). Trimming removed 1 base from V and 2 bases from J, with 15 bases in between. The V gene's germline CDR1 is MGHRA and CDR2 YSYEKL. The CDR3 totals 16 residues. DNA of the CDR3: TGCGCCAGCAGCCAAGGGGGTGCAGGGGCGACCTACGAGCAGTACTTC. This translates into CASSQGGAGATYEQYF.

The rearrangement joins TRBV6-6 to TRBJ1-1, with D unclear. The CDR3 is 14 amino acids. Germline CDR1 MNHNY, CDR2 SVGAGI (reference sequence). V was trimmed by 2 bases and J by 0 bases, leaving 7 bases between them. This CDR3 reads CASSYDSLNTEAFF. DNA of the CDR3: TGTGCCAGCAGTTACGATAGCCTGAACACTGAAGCTTTCTTT.